This T cell receptor beta chain was captured in a study of beta chain features in type 1 diabetes. Study-wide results and limits: Shorter TCRB CDR3s, moderately but significantly so, were found in Type 1 diabetes patients in all four CD4+ subsets. The study notes PCR might favor shorter templates equally in patients and controls.

About this clone itself: Its target is not known.

The isolated RNA, all of it, was reverse transcribed, so expressed TCRB transcripts were what got sequenced. Roughly 3.5 million reads per sample on average were obtained from naive, central memory and regulatory T cell samples. Only in-frame clones appear in the TCRdb table, and some are missing; sequencing was by immunoSEQ multiplex PCR. The sample records some 150,000 clones, 6.9% being singletons. Each population that was sorted was more than 98% pure. The germline V gene encodes CDR1 KGHSH and CDR2 LQKENI. The length of the CDR3 is 14 residues. Trimming cost V 6 bases and J 2 bases, with 14 bases left between them.

The rearrangement joins TRBV18 to TRBJ2-7, with TRBD2 as a possible D gene (5 bases). The sequenced sample was central memory CD4+ T cells from blood. The source is a woman between 25 and 40 years old in good health. CDR3 amino acids: CASSPDGKTYEQYF. The CDR3 nucleotides read TGTGCCAGCTCGCCGGACGGGAAGACCTACGAGCAGTACTTC.